One T cell receptor (beta chain) is described in this entry. Its antigen is currently unknown. This CDR3 is 15 amino acids long. Per germline, CDR1 MNHNS and CDR2 SASEGT. V dropped 4 bases and J dropped 1; count of bases not matched to a gene: 3. These data are taken from a study of shared clonotypes between healthy human individuals. Study-wide background: Donors consisted of two women and a few men between 18 and 49.

Study-level results: Clonotypes that were shared across a handful of donors made up around 5.5% of naive CD4 clonotypes. The rarefaction results pointed to incomplete sorted-subset sequencing despite large depth. Relative to their counterparts shared across all four donors, non-shared clonotypes exhibited diminished generation probabilities.

Libraries were prepared by immunoSEQ multiplex PCR; TCRdb keeps only in-frame clonotypes and omits some of them. The sample lists about 120,000 clones, over 65% occurring once. This receptor was identified in a woman in her twenties or thirties in good health. V is TRBV6-1 and J is TRBJ2-7, with 11 bases that match TRBD2. Sequencing input: memory CD8+ T cells sorted from blood. Regarding subset: CD45RO+ cells pooled with CCR7-negative TemRA cells. CDR3 nucleotides: TGTGCCAGCAGTGCGGCTAGCGGGGGGTCCTACGAGCAGTACTTC. This translates into CASSAASGGSYEQYF.